The T cell receptor (beta chain) under discussion was sequenced for a study of vaccination effects on CD4 cells after COVID-19. Clones were sequenced by immunoSEQ multiplex PCR, and TCRdb holds only the in-frame ones, with some missing. The sample lists about 41,000 clones, around three quarters seen once, with 2.5% to 3% in the top ten. This clone was picked up one time. Its antigen is not identified. With the ViraFEST assay, the study expanded antigen-specific CD4+ T cells using viral peptide pools, then sequenced them. Researchers isolated CD4+ T cells once 9 to 11 days of culture had elapsed. Nucleocapsid antibody tests were negative, and the vaccine recipients had no prior SARS-CoV-2 infection. Source: CD4+ T cells from PBMCs cultured with HCoV-NL63 spike peptides, taken before COVID-19 vaccination. The receptor was derived from a human donor who received a COVID-19 vaccine.

The CDR3 bases are TGTGCCAGCAGCTTGGGGAGGGTAGATGAAAAACTGTTTTTT. This encodes CASSLGRVDEKLFF. This chain connects TRBV5-5 to TRBJ1-4; D is unclear. This CDR3 region has 14 residues. In germline, CDR1 is SGHKS, CDR2 YYEKEE (reference sequence). V was trimmed by 0 bases and J by 6 bases, leaving 9 bases between them.